These 17 T cell receptor beta chains were all obtained from the same sample, sequenced in a study of T-cell memory formation after mild COVID-19. From the 5' RACE reads, TCRdb called clonotypes with MiXCR, one entry per CDR3 protein. The data contain more than 400,000 distinct CDR3 sequences, 15% to 20% of them singletons. Sequenced: PBMCs or a T cell subset sorted from them (not recorded which). These receptors came from an adult woman who had mild COVID-19 (a few samples of this study predate the infection). Cell type and time point are not known.

There are a few counts of this clonotype. This chain links TRBV15 with TRBJ2-3, with 10 bases lining up with TRBD2. This CDR3 contains 14 residues. Germline CDR1 is LNHNV and CDR2 is YYDKDF (reference sequence). J lost 9 bases, V lost 0 bases, and 3 bases had no gene match. The CDR3 DNA reads TGTGCCACCAGCAGAGAACTAGCGGGGAGGACGCAGTATTTT. Encoded protein: CATSRELAGRTQYF.

V and J are TRBV6-6 and TRBJ2-5; 8 nucleotides align to TRBD2. After removal of 1 base from V and 3 bases from J, the junction contained 19 bases not matched to a gene. The CDR3 runs to 20 residues. Germline V gene data show CDR1 as MNHNY and CDR2 as SVGAGI (reference sequence). The CDR3 spells CASSYFRAGEAGALEETQYF. As DNA, the CDR3 is TGTGCCAGCAGTTACTTTCGGGCTGGCGAAGCGGGAGCTCTTGAAGAGACCCAGTACTTC.

The chain joins TRBV6-5 to TRBJ2-5, with a possible D match to TRBD2 (6 bases). The CDR3 length is 12 residues. V was cut by 6 bases and J by 5 bases, with 10 bases left in between. The germline gives CDR1 MNHEY, CDR2 SVGAGI. The CDR3 DNA is TGTGCCAGCAGGGGGGGTTGGGAGACCCAGTACTTC. Its protein is CASRGGWETQYF.

The V and J genes are TRBV2 and TRBJ1-2, with 10 bases that match TRBD1. The V gene end was trimmed by 3 bases and the J gene end by 2 bases; junction bases not matched to a gene: 6. The germline CDR1 and CDR2 sequences are SNHLY and FYNNEI. This CDR3 has 16 amino acids. The CDR3 nucleotides are TGTGCCAGCAGTGACAATGGACAGGGGGGGAACTATGGCTACACCTTC. It encodes CASSDNGQGGNYGYTF.

This clonotype was counted between two and nine times. The genes are TRBV18 and TRBJ2-1; 11 nucleotides align to TRBD1. V shed 3 bases and J 3 bases; nucleotides not matched to a gene: 4. Germline CDR1 and CDR2: KGHSH and LQKENI. The CDR3 loop spans 16 amino acids. DNA of the CDR3: TGTGCCAGCTCACCGAGGACAGGGGGCGTCTACAATGAGCAGTTCTTC. This codes for CASSPRTGGVYNEQFF.

This clonotype showed up many times. The chain links TRBV5-1 to TRBJ2-7, with TRBD1 matching 7 bases. There are 13 residues in the CDR3. V gave up 3 bases and J gave up 0 bases; unmatched junction bases: 0. In germline, CDR1 is SGHRS, CDR2 YFSETQ. The CDR3 sequence is CASSWTGSYEQYF. The CDR3 bases are TGCGCCAGCAGCTGGACAGGCTCCTACGAGCAGTACTTC.

This clonotype was seen a few times. V usage is TRBV6-1 and J usage is TRBJ2-6; the D gene is possibly TRBD1 (5 bases). V lost 2 bases and J lost 3, with 5 bases in between. The germline CDR1 and CDR2 sequences are MNHNS and SASEGT. The CDR3 contains 14 residues. CDR3 in DNA: TGTGCCAGCAGTGAAACAGGTGGGGCCAACGTCCTGACTTTC. Protein sequence: CASSETGGANVLTF.

This clonotype was observed at least ten times. The genes are TRBV6-6 and TRBJ2-7; D is perhaps TRBD2 (5 bases). The length of the CDR3 is 14 residues. Trimming pared 7 bases from V and 3 bases from J, leaving 16 bases between. Per germline, CDR1 MNHNY and CDR2 SVGAGI (reference sequence). CDR3 nucleotides: TGTGCCAGCACCCTCCGATCGGGGTTCTACGAGCAGTACTTC. Protein product: CASTLRSGFYEQYF.

The chain recombines TRBV5-5 with TRBJ1-2, with D perhaps matching TRBD1 (6 bases). There are 12 residues in the CDR3. Germline V gene lookup returns CDR1 SGHKS and CDR2 YYEKEE (reference sequence). Trimming stripped 3 bases from V and 10 bases from J, with 13 bases between. The CDR3 DNA is TGTGCCAGCAGCTCGCAGGGGACGACCTACACCTTC. Encoded protein: CASSSQGTTYTF.

The chain recombines TRBV5-6 with TRBJ1-2; TRBD1 agrees at 7 bases. The CDR3 is 14 amino acids. CDR1 is SGHDT and CDR2 is YYEEEE in the germline V gene. J gave up 2 bases and V 3 bases, and 4 bases lay outside the gene matches. The CDR3 nucleotides are TGTGCCAGCAGCTCTAGGGACAGAAACTATGGCTACACCTTC. Its protein is CASSSRDRNYGYTF. The whole variable domain, remainder taken from reference TRBV5-6 and TRBJ1-2, is DAGVTQSPTHLIKTRGQQVTLRCSPKSGHDTVSWYQQALGQGPQFIFQYYEEEERQRGNFPDRFSGHQFPNYSSELNVNALLLGDSALYLCASSSRDRNYGYTFGSGTRLTVV.

This clonotype was seen only a few times. The CDR3 nucleotides are TGCAGCGTTGAAGAGATGGCCGGAAGGAGCACTGAAGCTTTCTTT. Translated, it gives CSVEEMAGRSTEAFF. The J gene is TRBJ1-1, the V gene TRBV29-1; the D is unclear. In germline, CDR1 is SQVTM, CDR2 ANQGSEA. The CDR3 loop spans 15 amino acids. The V end was cut by 0 bases, the J end by 4 bases, with 15 bases between.

This clonotype has a handful of counts. The gene calls are TRBV30 and TRBJ2-1; 8 bases agree with TRBD2. The CDR3 is 14 amino acids. The V segment lost 0 bases and the J segment 6 bases; nucleotides outside the gene matches: 4. The germline CDR1 and CDR2 sequences are GTSNPN and SVGIG (reference sequence). The CDR3 nucleotides are TGTGCCTGGAGTGTGACGAGCGGGGGCAATGAGCAGTTCTTC. This sequence encodes CAWSVTSGGNEQFF.

The chain uses TRBV6-5 and TRBJ2-6; D not certain. Germline V lookup: CDR1 MNHEY, CDR2 SVGAGI. CDR3 length: 18 residues. The V and J ends lost 5 bases and 0 bases respectively, with 17 bases between them. In nucleotides, the CDR3 is TGTGCCAGCAGTCCCCTGACCCTAATACCCTCTGGGGCCAACGTCCTGACTTTC. As protein: CASSPLTLIPSGANVLTF.

J is TRBJ1-5 and V is TRBV14; the D gene is possibly TRBD1 (5 bases). The germline V gene encodes CDR1 SGHDN and CDR2 FVKESK. V lost 2 bases and J lost 5, with 22 bases in between. This CDR3 is built from 18 residues. The chain's CDR3 is CASSQSEGTQEEDQPQHF. In DNA, the CDR3 is TGTGCCAGCAGCCAATCCGAGGGGACTCAAGAAGAAGATCAGCCCCAGCATTTT. The entire variable domain, with the rest obtained from reference TRBV14 and TRBJ1-5, is as follows: EAGVTQFPSHSVIEKGQTVTLRCDPISGHDNLYWYRRVMGKEIKFLLHFVKESKQDESGMPNNRFLAERTGGTYSTLKVQPAELEDSGVYFCASSQSEGTQEEDQPQHFGDGTRLSIL.

CDR3 in amino acids: CASSPALGLGHNEQFF. DNA of the CDR3: TGTGCCAGCAGTCCCGCCTTGGGACTAGGCCACAATGAGCAGTTCTTC. The chain combines TRBV7-9 with TRBJ2-1; TRBD2 matches 8 bases. The junction had 12 bases not matched to a gene; V was cut back by 6 bases and J by 5 bases. This CDR3 is built from 16 residues. The V gene's germline CDR1 is SEHNR and CDR2 FQNEAQ (reference sequence).

On this clonotype: This may stem from a read error, because a much larger clone lies one nucleotide away. Here the CDR3 omits its conserved ending phenylalanine or tryptophan, so a read error is the likely source. The chain combines TRBV27 with TRBJ2-7; tentative D call: TRBD1 (6 bases). Germline assignment: CDR1 MNHEY and CDR2 SMNVEV (reference sequence). V was shortened by 2 bases and J by 6 bases, with 8 bases between the two germline ends. This CDR3 is 12 amino acids long. CDR3 sequence reads: CASSLLRGEQYL. The CDR3 DNA reads TGTGCCAGCAGTTTACTCAGGGGCGAGCAGTACTTA.

This chain joins TRBV10-1 and TRBJ2-4; D might be TRBD1 (5 bases). The germline V gene has CDR1 WNHNN and CDR2 SYGVQD (reference sequence). Trimming shortened V by 5 bases and J by 0 bases, and 14 bases separated the two germline ends. The CDR3 consists of 16 residues. Here the CDR3 DNA reads TGCGCCAGCAGTTTATCCAGGGTTGTAGCCAAAAACATTCAGTACTTC. It encodes CASSLSRVVAKNIQYF.